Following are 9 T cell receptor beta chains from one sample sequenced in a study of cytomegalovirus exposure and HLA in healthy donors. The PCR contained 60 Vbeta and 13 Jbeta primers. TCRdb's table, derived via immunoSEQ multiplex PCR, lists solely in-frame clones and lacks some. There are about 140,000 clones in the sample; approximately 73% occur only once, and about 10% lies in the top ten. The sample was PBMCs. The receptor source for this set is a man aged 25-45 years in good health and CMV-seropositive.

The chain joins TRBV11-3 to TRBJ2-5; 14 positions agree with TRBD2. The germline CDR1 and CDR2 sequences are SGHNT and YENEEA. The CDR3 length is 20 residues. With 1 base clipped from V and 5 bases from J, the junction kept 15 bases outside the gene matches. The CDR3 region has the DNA TGTGCCAGCAGCTTAGGTGCTTGGGGACTAGCGGGAGCAAATCGGGAGACCCAGTACTTC. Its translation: CASSLGAWGLAGANRETQYF.

CDR3: CASSLGGSLGYEQYF. The CDR3 bases are TGTGCCAGCAGCTTAGGCGGGAGTTTAGGTTACGAGCAGTACTTC. The J gene is TRBJ2-7, the V gene TRBV11-3; the match to TRBD2 covers 7 bases. Germline CDR1 reads SGHNT; CDR2 reads YENEEA. V gave up 1 base and J gave up 4 bases; unmatched junction bases: 7. CDR3 length: 15 amino acids.

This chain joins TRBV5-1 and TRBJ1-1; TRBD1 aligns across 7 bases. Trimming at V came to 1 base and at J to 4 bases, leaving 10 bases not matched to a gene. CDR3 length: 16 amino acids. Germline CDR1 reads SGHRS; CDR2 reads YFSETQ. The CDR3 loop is CASSLPYRGVSTEAFF. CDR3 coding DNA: TGCGCCAGCAGCTTGCCGTACAGGGGCGTAAGCACTGAAGCTTTCTTT.

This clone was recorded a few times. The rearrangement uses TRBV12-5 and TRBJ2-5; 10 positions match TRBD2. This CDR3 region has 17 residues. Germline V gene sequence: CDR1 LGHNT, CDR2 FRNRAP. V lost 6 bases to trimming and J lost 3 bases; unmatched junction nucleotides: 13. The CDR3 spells CASGKPYGGLAEETQYF. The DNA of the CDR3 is TGTGCTAGTGGGAAGCCCTACGGCGGACTAGCGGAAGAGACCCAGTACTTC.

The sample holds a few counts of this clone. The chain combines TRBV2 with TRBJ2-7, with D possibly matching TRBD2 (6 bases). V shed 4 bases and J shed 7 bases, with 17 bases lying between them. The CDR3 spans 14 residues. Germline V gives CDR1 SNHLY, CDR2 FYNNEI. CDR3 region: CASSVLLLAREQYF. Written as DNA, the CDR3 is TGTGCCAGCAGTGTACTCCTACTAGCAAGGGAGCAGTACTTC.

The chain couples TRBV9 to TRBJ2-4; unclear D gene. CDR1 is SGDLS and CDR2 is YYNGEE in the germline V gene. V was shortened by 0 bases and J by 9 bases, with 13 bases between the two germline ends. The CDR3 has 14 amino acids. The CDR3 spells CASSVGSMGAIQYF. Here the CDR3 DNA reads TGTGCCAGCAGCGTAGGTAGCATGGGTGCCATTCAGTACTTC.

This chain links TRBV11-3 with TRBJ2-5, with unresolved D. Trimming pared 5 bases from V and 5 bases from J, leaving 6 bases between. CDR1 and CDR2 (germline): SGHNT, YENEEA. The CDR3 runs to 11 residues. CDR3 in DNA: TGTGCCAGCAGCAATGAGGAGACCCAGTACTTC. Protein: CASSNEETQYF.

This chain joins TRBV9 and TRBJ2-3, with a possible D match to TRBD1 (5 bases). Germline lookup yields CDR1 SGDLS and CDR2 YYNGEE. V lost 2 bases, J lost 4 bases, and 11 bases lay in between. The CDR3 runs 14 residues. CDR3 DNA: TGTGCCAGCAGCGTCCAGGGCATGTCAGATACGCAGTATTTT. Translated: CASSVQGMSDTQYF. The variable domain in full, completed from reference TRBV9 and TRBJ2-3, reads DSGVTQTPKHLITATGQRVTLRCSPRSGDLSVYWYQQSLDQGLQFLIQYYNGEERAKGNILERFSAQQFPDLHSELNLSSLELGDSALYFCASSVQGMSDTQYFGPGTRLTVL.

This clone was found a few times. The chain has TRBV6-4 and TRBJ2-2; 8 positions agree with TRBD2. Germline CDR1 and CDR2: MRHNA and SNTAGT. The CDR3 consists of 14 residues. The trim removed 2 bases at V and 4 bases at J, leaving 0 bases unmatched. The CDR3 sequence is CASSDGTSTGELFF. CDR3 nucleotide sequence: TGTGCCAGCAGTGACGGGACTAGCACCGGGGAGCTGTTTTTT.